These T cell receptor beta chains were read from a single sample in a study of cytomegalovirus exposure and HLA in healthy donors. TCRdb's copy holds only in-frame clones and misses some; the assay was immunoSEQ multiplex PCR. In the table there are 99,000 or so clones, about 78% of which are singletons. Sequencing was performed on PBMCs. The receptor source for this set is a man aged 25-40 years in good health and CMV-seronegative. Both conserved end residues are part of each CDR3. D genes are given only for firm matches.

TRBD1	TRBV7-9	TRBJ1-5	CASNNQRPGTGAPQPQHF
NA	TRBV9	TRBJ2-7	CASSVAGDGEQYF
NA	TRBV7-9	TRBJ2-7	CAISRSYEQYF
TRBD2	TRBV10-3	TRBJ2-5	CAISEETSGGAETQYF
NA	TRBV19	TRBJ1-5	CASSLQTLAINQPQHF
TRBD1	TRBV6-4	TRBJ2-3	CASRQGSTDTQYF
TRBD1	TRBV5-6	TRBJ2-2	CASSAGTETGELFF
TRBD2	TRBV10-1	TRBJ2-1	CASSESGGSLEQFF
TRBD1	TRBV5-8	TRBJ1-2	CASSLATGTRRSYTF
NA	TRBV6-1	TRBJ2-1	CASTRAGDLYNEQFF
TRBD2	TRBV28	TRBJ2-5	CASIETSGSREQYF
TRBD2	TRBV30	TRBJ2-1	CAWSVDREGQFF
NA	TRBV7-9	TRBJ2-7	CASSYTEDPYEQYF
TRBD1	TRBV13	TRBJ1-1	CASSRDRGATEAFF
NA	TRBV6-5	TRBJ1-3	CASSPGWSGNTIYF
TRBD1	TRBV7-7	TRBJ1-5	CASSEGQGTQPQHF
TRBD1	TRBV7-2	TRBJ1-1	CASSLTGTANTEAFF
NA	TRBV2	TRBJ1-5	CASSRGGQPQHF
TRBD1	TRBV5-1	TRBJ2-7	CASSLWAGGEEQYF
NA	TRBV5-1	TRBJ1-5	CASSLDPSSNQPQHF
NA	TRBV5-4	TRBJ2-3	CASSMARGKTDTQYF
NA	TRBV25-1	TRBJ1-1	CASSEGSRVTEAFF
NA	TRBV27	TRBJ2-3	CASSPPGTDTQYF
NA	TRBV6-5	TRBJ2-7	CASSYGPRDTSYEQYF
NA	TRBV10-2	TRBJ2-7	CASTGVGDEQYF
NA	TRBV19	TRBJ2-5	CASSITGVFQSQETQYF
NA	TRBV19	TRBJ1-2	CASSDRTSNYGYTF
NA	TRBV4-1	TRBJ1-1	CASSQDPQGLEAFF
NA	TRBV6-6	TRBJ1-1	CASSYSSDNSEAFF
TRBD1	TRBV30	TRBJ1-1	CACDQTGLNTEAFF